This T cell receptor beta chain was found in a study of blood T cell repertoires in COVID-19. Study summary: Donors in the United States, Italy and Spain gave samples during acute or convalescent COVID-19. PBMCs, B-cell-depleted T cells, or T cells provided the cDNA or gDNA that made up the material.

Authors' methods: Reference gene primers were amplified, and this amplification served to estimate nucleated cell counts. Profiling relied on immunoSEQ multiplex PCR, and the TCRdb table lists in-frame clones only, not all of them. The V and J calls and the clone size are those of that table, but D and trimming were determined from the DNA. The table has about 97,000 clones, more than 75% seen once. V lost 11 bases and J lost 4, with 11 bases in between. The CDR3 contains 11 residues. The germline V gene encodes CDR1 MNHEY and CDR2 SVGAGI. The sequencing input was peripheral blood. This clonotype was obtained from a man aged 45 to 65 with active or convalescent COVID-19. J is TRBJ1-2 and V is TRBV6-5; D uncertain. Written as DNA, the CDR3 is TGTGCCGGAGGGTCGCGCTATGGCTACACCTTC. It yields the protein CAGGSRYGYTF.